The clone carrying this TCR beta chain has just a few counts. The sample comes from a study of CD8+CD57+ T cells in acquired aplastic anemia. Study at large: An average of about 10.8 million reads for CD4+ cells was obtained from healthy donors.

The CDR3 loop spans 15 amino acids. Trimming removed 4 bases from V and 2 bases from J, with 14 bases in between. The germline CDR1 and CDR2 sequences are MGHDK and SYGVNS. TCR beta VDJ combinations and CDR3 sequences were profiled from genomic DNA. TCRdb reprocessed the reads with MiXCR, giving one entry per CDR3 protein. Here the sample spans hundreds of thousands of distinct CDR3 sequences, just under 70% being singletons. The TCR originated in a human donor in good health, serving as a control. The specimen was sorted CD4+, CD8+, or CD8+CD57+ T cells (not recorded which) from PBMCs. The gene calls are TRBV25-1 and TRBJ1-1; possible D gene TRBD1, 5 bases. CDR3 sequence: CASSAYGTVNTEAFF. The CDR3 DNA reads as TGTGCCAGCAGTGCATACGGGACTGTCAACACTGAAGCTTTCTTT.